This TCR beta chain was recorded in a study of cytomegalovirus exposure and HLA in healthy donors. Regarding the study as a whole: Cytomegalovirus-associated status was assigned to about 180 TCR beta chains. First-cohort TCR clusters were later found to tend to co-occur in the 120 or so validation repertoires. Most TCR sequences were seen very rarely across donors, but some public TCRs occurred in many.

The V and J ends lost 5 bases and 1 base, in that order; junction bases with no gene match: 6. From germline, CDR1 is GTSNPN and CDR2 SVGIG (reference sequence). The CDR3 covers 15 residues. A roughly 120-subject validation cohort, separate from the approximately 720-subject first cohort, supplied the donors. Comment on this clone: Its antigen is undetermined.

Generated by immunoSEQ multiplex PCR, the TCRdb table keeps only in-frame clones and is missing some. The data hold more than 70,000 clones, with roughly 95% observed a single time. The source material was PBMCs. The source is a man in his late teens or twenties in good health and CMV-seropositive. The rearrangement joins TRBV30 to TRBJ2-5; 11 bases agree with TRBD2. The CDR3 DNA is TGTGCCTGGGATAGACTAGCGGGACCCCAAGAGACCCAGTACTTC. It codes for CAWDRLAGPQETQYF.